This passage covers 5 T cell receptor beta chains from one sample sequenced in a study of human T cells and chemical hapten exposure. MiXCR, applied by TCRdb to the RACE reads, yields one record per CDR3 protein. Among some 300,000 distinct CDR3 sequences, 5.5% were seen once, and the ten largest hold around 8.8%. Time point here: pre-sensitization, week 0. The treatment denotes: therapeutic diphenylcyclopropenone sensitization with weekly scalp DPC. The sequences come from whole blood, collected in connection with sensitization to the hapten diphenylcyclopropenone (DPC). The receptors derive from a woman aged 18-29 years with alopecia areata. Some clones in this sample may be carry-over from other donors' samples.

In its sample, this clonotype was seen many times. The chain couples TRBV2 to TRBJ1-2, with D unclear. The germline V and J ends were trimmed by 5 bases and 6 bases, with 10 bases remaining between them. Germline V gene data show CDR1 as SNHLY and CDR2 as FYNNEI. CDR3 length: 12 residues. CDR3 nucleotides: TGTGCCAGCAGTTGGGCAGTTAATGGCTACACCTTC. This sequence encodes CASSWAVNGYTF.

In this sample, this clonotype turned up many times. The chain combines TRBV5-1 with TRBJ1-5, with D perhaps TRBD1 (6 bases). Germline values: CDR1 SGHRS, CDR2 YFSETQ. CDR3 length: 15 residues. Trimming took off 1 base at V and 1 base at J, with 9 bases between the two ends. The CDR3: CASSLRGASNQPQHF. Written as DNA, the CDR3 is TGCGCCAGCAGCTTGAGGGGGGCCAGCAATCAGCCCCAGCATTTT.

Many counts were recorded for this clonotype. CDR3 region: CASSLRVATEAFF. The CDR3 nucleotides are TGTGCCAGCAGTCTCCGGGTCGCCACTGAAGCTTTCTTT. V and J are TRBV27 and TRBJ1-1; D is uncertain. Trimming stripped 5 bases from V and 4 bases from J, with 11 bases between. Germline values: CDR1 MNHEY, CDR2 SMNVEV (reference sequence). This CDR3 spans 13 amino acids.

This clonotype has a count of ten or more. The chain links TRBV20-1 to TRBJ1-1, with D maybe TRBD1 (6 bases). The ends were cut back, 6 bases at V and 2 bases at J, with 13 bases in the middle. The CDR3 extends over 13 amino acids. Germline values: CDR1 DFQATT, CDR2 SNEGSKA (reference sequence). Here the CDR3 DNA reads TGCAGTGCGGCGGGGGGGCCTAACACTGAAGCTTTCTTT. Translating gives CSAAGGPNTEAFF.

This clonotype has ten or more counts. J is TRBJ2-5 and V is TRBV28, with a possible D match to TRBD2 (6 bases). This CDR3 region has 16 residues. The germline CDR1 and CDR2 sequences are MDHEN and SYDVKM. With 2 bases removed from V and 2 bases from J, the gap between germline ends came to 15 bases. The CDR3 loop reads CASSLRGAGRQETQYF. Written as DNA, the CDR3 is TGTGCCAGCAGTTTACGAGGGGCAGGGAGGCAAGAGACCCAGTACTTC.